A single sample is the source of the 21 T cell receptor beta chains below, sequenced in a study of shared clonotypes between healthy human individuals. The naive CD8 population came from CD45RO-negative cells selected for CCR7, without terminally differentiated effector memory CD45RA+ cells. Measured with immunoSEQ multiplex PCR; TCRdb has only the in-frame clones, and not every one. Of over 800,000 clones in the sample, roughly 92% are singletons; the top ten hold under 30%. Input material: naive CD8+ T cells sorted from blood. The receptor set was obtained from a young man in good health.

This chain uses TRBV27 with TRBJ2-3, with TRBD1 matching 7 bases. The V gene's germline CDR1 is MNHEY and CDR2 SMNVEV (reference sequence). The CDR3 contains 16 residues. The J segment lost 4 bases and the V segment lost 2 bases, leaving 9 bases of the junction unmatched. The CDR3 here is CASSLLQHRGSDTQYF. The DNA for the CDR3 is TGTGCCAGCAGTTTACTTCAGCACAGGGGTTCAGATACGCAGTATTTT.

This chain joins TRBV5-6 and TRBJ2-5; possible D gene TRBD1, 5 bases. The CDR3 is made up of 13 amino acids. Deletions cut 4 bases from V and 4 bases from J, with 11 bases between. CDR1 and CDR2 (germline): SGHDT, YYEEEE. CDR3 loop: CASSGHLGETQYF. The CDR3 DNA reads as TGTGCCAGCAGCGGACACTTAGGAGAGACCCAGTACTTC. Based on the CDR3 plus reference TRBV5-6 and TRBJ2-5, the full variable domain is DAGVTQSPTHLIKTRGQQVTLRCSPKSGHDTVSWYQQALGQGPQFIFQYYEEEERQRGNFPDRFSGHQFPNYSSELNVNALLLGDSALYLCASSGHLGETQYFGPGTRLLVL.

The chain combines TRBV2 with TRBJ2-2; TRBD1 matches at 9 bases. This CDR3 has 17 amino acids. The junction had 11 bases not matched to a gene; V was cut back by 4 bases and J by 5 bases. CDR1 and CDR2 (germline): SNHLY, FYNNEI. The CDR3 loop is CASSGTGVGLPTGELFF. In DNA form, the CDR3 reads TGTGCCAGCAGTGGGACAGGGGTGGGGCTGCCTACCGGGGAGCTGTTTTTT.

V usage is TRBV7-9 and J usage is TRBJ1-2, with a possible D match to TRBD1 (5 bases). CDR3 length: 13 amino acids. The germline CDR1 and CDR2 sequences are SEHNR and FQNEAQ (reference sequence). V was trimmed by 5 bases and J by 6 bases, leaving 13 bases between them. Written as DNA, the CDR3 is TGTGCCAGCAGCCCCGAAGGGGTGCATGGCTACACCTTC. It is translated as CASSPEGVHGYTF.

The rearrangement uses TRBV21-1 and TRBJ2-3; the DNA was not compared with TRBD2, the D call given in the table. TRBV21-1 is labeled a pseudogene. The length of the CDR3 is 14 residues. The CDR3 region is CASSARTSLGTQYF. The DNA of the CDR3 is TGTGCCAGCAGCGCTCGGACTAGCTTGGGTACGCAGTATTTT.

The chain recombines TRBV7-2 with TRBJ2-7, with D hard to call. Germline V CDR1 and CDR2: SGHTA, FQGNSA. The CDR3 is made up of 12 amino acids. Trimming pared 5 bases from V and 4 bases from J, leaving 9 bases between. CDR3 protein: CASSPPPYEQYF. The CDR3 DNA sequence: TGTGCCAGCAGCCCGCCGCCGTACGAGCAGTACTTC. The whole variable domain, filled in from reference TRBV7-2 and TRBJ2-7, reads GAGVSQSPSNKVTEKGKDVELRCDPISGHTALYWYRQSLGQGLEFLIYFQGNSAPDKSGLPSDRFSAERTGGSVSTLTIQRTQQEDSAVYLCASSPPPYEQYFGPGTRLTVT.

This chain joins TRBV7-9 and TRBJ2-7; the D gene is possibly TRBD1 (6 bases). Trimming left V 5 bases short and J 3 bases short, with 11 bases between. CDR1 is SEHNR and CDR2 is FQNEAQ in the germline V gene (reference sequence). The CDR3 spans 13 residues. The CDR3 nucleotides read TGTGCCAGCAGCACCCGGACAGACTACGAGCAGTACTTC. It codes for CASSTRTDYEQYF.

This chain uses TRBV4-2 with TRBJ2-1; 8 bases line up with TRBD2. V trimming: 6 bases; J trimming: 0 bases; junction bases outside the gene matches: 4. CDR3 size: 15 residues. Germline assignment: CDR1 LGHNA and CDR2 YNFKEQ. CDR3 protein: CASSQTSDSYNEQFF. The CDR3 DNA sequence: TGTGCCAGCAGTCAGACTAGCGACTCCTACAATGAGCAGTTCTTC.

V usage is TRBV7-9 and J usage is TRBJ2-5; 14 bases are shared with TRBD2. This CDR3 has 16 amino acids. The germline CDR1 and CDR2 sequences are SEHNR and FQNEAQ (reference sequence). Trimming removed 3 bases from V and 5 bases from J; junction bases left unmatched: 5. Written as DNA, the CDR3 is TGTGCCAGCAGCTTGGGACTAGCGGGAGCAGGGGAGACCCAGTACTTC. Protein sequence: CASSLGLAGAGETQYF.

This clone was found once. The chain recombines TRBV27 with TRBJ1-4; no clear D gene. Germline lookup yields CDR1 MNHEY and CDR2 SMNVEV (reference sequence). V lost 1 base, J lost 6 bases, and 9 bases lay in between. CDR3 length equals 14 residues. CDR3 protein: CASSLFGEDEKLFF. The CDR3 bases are TGTGCCAGCAGTTTATTCGGGGAGGATGAAAAACTGTTTTTT.

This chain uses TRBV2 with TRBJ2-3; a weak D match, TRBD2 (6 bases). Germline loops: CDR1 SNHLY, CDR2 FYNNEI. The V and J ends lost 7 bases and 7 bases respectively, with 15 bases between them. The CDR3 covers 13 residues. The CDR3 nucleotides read TGTGCCAGCACTGGGACTCTGGCATATACGCAGTATTTT. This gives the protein CASTGTLAYTQYF. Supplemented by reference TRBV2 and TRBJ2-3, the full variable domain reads EPEVTQTPSHQVTQMGQEVILRCVPISNHLYFYWYRQILGQKVEFLVSFYNNEISEKSEIFDDQFSVERPDGSNFTLKIRSTKLEDSAMYFCASTGTLAYTQYFGPGTRLTVL.

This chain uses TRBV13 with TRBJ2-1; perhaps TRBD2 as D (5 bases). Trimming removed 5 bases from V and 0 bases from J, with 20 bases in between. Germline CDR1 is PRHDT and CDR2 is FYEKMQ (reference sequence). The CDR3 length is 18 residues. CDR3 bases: TGTGCCAGCAGCACAACCCCCCTTGCGGGCAGCTCCTACAATGAGCAGTTCTTC. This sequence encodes CASSTTPLAGSSYNEQFF. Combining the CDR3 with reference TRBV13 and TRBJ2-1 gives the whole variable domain AAGVIQSPRHLIKEKRETATLKCYPIPRHDTVYWYQQGPGQDPQFLISFYEKMQSDKGSIPDRFSAQQFSDYHSELNMSSLELGDSALYFCASSTTPLAGSSYNEQFFGPGTRLTVL.

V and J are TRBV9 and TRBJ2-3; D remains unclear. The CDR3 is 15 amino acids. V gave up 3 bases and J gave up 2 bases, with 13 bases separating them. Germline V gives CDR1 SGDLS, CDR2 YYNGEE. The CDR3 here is CASSASRQITDTQYF. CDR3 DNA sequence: TGTGCCAGCAGCGCCTCGAGGCAGATCACAGATACGCAGTATTTT.

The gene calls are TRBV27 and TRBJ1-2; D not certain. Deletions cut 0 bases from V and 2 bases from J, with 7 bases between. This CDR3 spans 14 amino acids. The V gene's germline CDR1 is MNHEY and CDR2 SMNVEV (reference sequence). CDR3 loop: CASSLSSVNYGYTF. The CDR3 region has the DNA TGTGCCAGCAGTTTATCCTCGGTAAACTATGGCTACACCTTC.

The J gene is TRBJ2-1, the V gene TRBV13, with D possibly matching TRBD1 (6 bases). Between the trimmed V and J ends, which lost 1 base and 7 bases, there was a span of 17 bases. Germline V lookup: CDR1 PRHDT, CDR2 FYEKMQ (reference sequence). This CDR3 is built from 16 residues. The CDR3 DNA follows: TGTGCCAGCAGCTTAGATGTAGCGACAGGCCCGAATGAGCAGTTCTTC. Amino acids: CASSLDVATGPNEQFF. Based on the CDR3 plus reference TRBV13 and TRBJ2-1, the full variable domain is AAGVIQSPRHLIKEKRETATLKCYPIPRHDTVYWYQQGPGQDPQFLISFYEKMQSDKGSIPDRFSAQQFSDYHSELNMSSLELGDSALYFCASSLDVATGPNEQFFGPGTRLTVL.

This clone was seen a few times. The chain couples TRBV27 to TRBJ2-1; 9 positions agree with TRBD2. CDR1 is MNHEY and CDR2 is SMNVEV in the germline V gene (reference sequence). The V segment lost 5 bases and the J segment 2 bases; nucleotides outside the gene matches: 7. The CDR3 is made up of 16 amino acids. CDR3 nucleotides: TGTGCCAGCAGTCCCGACCCTAGCGGGGCCTACAATGAGCAGTTCTTC. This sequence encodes CASSPDPSGAYNEQFF.

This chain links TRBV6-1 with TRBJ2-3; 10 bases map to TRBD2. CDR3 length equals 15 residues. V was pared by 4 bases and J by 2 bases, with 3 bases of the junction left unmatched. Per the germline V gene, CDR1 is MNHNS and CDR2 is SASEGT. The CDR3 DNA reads TGTGCCAGCAGTGGGCTAGCGGGAGCCACAGATACGCAGTATTTT. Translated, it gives CASSGLAGATDTQYF.

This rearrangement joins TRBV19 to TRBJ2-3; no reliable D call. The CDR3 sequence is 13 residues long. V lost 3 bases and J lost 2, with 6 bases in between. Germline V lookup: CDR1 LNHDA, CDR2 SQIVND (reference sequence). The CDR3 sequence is CASSIPSTDTQYF. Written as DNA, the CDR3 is TGTGCCAGTAGTATCCCCTCCACAGATACGCAGTATTTT.

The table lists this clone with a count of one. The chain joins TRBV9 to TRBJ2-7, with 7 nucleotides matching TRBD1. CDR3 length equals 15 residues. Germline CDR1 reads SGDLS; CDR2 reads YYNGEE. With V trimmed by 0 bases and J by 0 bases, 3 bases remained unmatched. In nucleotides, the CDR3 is TGTGCCAGCAGCGTAGAGGGGACAGCCTCCTACGAGCAGTACTTC. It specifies CASSVEGTASYEQYF.

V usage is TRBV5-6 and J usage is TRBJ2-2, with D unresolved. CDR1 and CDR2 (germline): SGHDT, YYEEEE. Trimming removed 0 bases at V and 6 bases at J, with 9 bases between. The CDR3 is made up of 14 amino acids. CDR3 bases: TGTGCCAGCAGCTTGGAGGGAAAAGCCGGGGAGCTGTTTTTT. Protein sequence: CASSLEGKAGELFF.

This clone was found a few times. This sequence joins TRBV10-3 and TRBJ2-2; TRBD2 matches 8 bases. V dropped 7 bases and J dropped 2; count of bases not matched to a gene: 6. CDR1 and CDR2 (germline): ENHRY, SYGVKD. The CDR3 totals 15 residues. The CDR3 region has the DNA TGTGCCATCACCGATAGCGGGGCTAACACCGGGGAGCTGTTTTTT. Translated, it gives CAITDSGANTGELFF.